The rows below give T cell receptor beta chains drawn from one sample of a study of tumor-infiltrating lymphocytes in primary liver carcinoma. TCRdb itself ran the multiplex PCR reads through MiXCR, one entry per CDR3 protein. Here the sample spans 310,000 or so distinct CDR3 sequences, around 60% being singletons. Sequencing was done on a sample of peripheral blood. All receptors derive from a man aged 40-49 years with primary liver carcinoma and hepatitis B virus infection. CDR3s include the opening cysteine and the closing phenylalanine or tryptophan. D genes are given only for firm matches. Size values are once, few and many counts, or a class for expanded clones, and some rows have none.

D: NA
J: TRBJ2-2
size: many
V: TRBV11-2
DNA: TGTGCCAGCAGCTTCGGGACCGGGGAGCTGTTTTTT
CDR3: CASSFGTGELFF

D: NA
J: TRBJ2-3
size: NA
V: TRBV6-5
DNA: TGCGCCAGCAGGCCTGAGGAGGCTACAGATACGCTGTATTTT
CDR3: CASRPEEATDTLYF

D: TRBD1
J: TRBJ1-2
size: NA
V: TRBV5-6
DNA: TGTGCCAGCAGCCTAGGACAGGGGGCAGGTGGCTACACCTTC
CDR3: CASSLGQGAGGYTF

D: NA
J: TRBJ2-7
size: NA
V: TRBV11-2
DNA: TGTGCCAGCAGCTCGGCGACAGTCTACGAACAGTACTTC
CDR3: CASSSATVYEQYF

D: NA
J: TRBJ2-1
size: few
V: TRBV4-2
DNA: TGTGCCAGCAGCCAAGATCCCCTCAGGGGCGAGCAGTTCTTC
CDR3: CASSQDPLRGEQFF

D: NA
J: TRBJ2-5
size: NA
V: TRBV11-2
DNA: TGTGCCAGCTTCGTGGTTCGGGCCCCAGGGACCCAGTACTTC
CDR3: CASFVVRAPGTQYF

D: NA
J: TRBJ2-7
size: NA
V: TRBV12-3/TRBV12-4
DNA: TGTGCCAGCAGCCAGACGACCTACGAGCAGTACTTC
CDR3: CASSQTTYEQYF

D: NA
J: TRBJ2-2
size: NA
V: TRBV10-1
DNA: TGCCCCAGCAGTGAGAGACAGAACACCGGGGAGCTGTTTTTT
CDR3: CPSSERQNTGELFF

D: TRBD1
J: TRBJ2-6
size: NA
V: TRBV5-4
DNA: TGTGCCAGCAGACCGACAGGGGGCTCTGGGGCCAACGTCCTGACTTTC
CDR3: CASRPTGGSGANVLTF

D: NA
J: TRBJ2-5
size: many
V: TRBV6-5
DNA: TGTGCCAGCAGTTACCCCGGACGGGAGACCCAGTACTTC
CDR3: CASSYPGRETQYF

D: NA
J: TRBJ2-5
size: NA
V: TRBV6-5
DNA: TGTGCCAGCATACCTGTAGCGGCACCGGGGACCCAGTACTTC
CDR3: CASIPVAAPGTQYF

D: NA
J: TRBJ2-3
size: NA
V: TRBV4-3
DNA: TGCGCCAGCAGCCAAGATTTGATCCCAGATACGCAGTATTTT
CDR3: CASSQDLIPDTQYF

D: NA
J: TRBJ2-3
size: NA
V: TRBV10-2
DNA: TGCGCCAGCCAGGTCGCGAACACAGATACGCAGTATTTT
CDR3: CASQVANTDTQYF

D: TRBD2
J: TRBJ2-7
size: NA
V: TRBV5-4
DNA: TGTGCCAGCAGCTTGGGACTAGCGGGAGGGCTAGATAACGAGCAGTACTTC
CDR3: CASSLGLAGGLDNEQYF

D: NA
J: TRBJ1-4
size: NA
V: TRBV4-1
DNA: TGCGCCAGCAGCCAGGAGCCCGGGCGGGGACTAACTTATGAAAAACTGTTTTTT
CDR3: CASSQEPGRGLTYEKLFF

D: NA
J: TRBJ1-1
size: NA
V: TRBV6-1
DNA: TGTGCCAGCAGGAGGGCAGCCGATGGGAACACTGAAGCTTTCTTT
CDR3: CASRRAADGNTEAFF

D: TRBD1
J: TRBJ2-7
size: NA
V: TRBV5-4
DNA: TGTGCCAGCAGCTTGCGACAGGGGGCCCACGAGCAGTACTTC
CDR3: CASSLRQGAHEQYF

D: NA
J: TRBJ2-5
size: many
V: TRBV6-1
DNA: TGTGCCAGCCGGACTGTGGGGGCCGGTGAGACCCAGTACTTC
CDR3: CASRTVGAGETQYF

D: NA
J: TRBJ2-7
size: NA
V: TRBV11-1
DNA: TGTGTCAGCAGCTCAAGACACTCTTTCAGCCTCTCCGGGCAGTACTTC
CDR3: CVSSSRHSFSLSGQYF

D: NA
J: TRBJ2-7
size: NA
V: TRBV11-2
DNA: TGTGCCGGCAGCTTAGAAGCCTCTCGGGAGCAGTACTTC
CDR3: CAGSLEASREQYF

D: NA
J: TRBJ2-7
size: many
V: TRBV6-5
DNA: TGTGCCAGCAGTGGGGATGTCTCCTACGAGCAGTACTTC
CDR3: CASSGDVSYEQYF

D: NA
J: TRBJ2-3
size: few
V: TRBV7-8
DNA: TGTGCCAGCAGCTTAGTGGGGGCAGATACGCAGTATTTT
CDR3: CASSLVGADTQYF

D: TRBD1
J: TRBJ2-7
size: few
V: TRBV4-1
DNA: TGCGCCAGCAAGAGCCCCGGGACAGGGGCCGAGCAGTACTTC
CDR3: CASKSPGTGAEQYF

D: NA
J: TRBJ2-1
size: NA
V: TRBV11-2
DNA: TGTGCTAGCAGCTTTTTTAAAAATGAGCAGTCCTTC
CDR3: CASSFFKNEQSF

D: NA
J: TRBJ2-2
size: many
V: TRBV4-3
DNA: TGCGCCAGCAGCCAGATCGGGTCCACCGGGGAGCTGTTTTTT
CDR3: CASSQIGSTGELFF

D: NA
J: TRBJ2-5
size: NA
V: TRBV6-1
DNA: TGTGCCAGCAGTGAGGGACTCGTCGAGACCCAGTACTTC
CDR3: CASSEGLVETQYF

D: NA
J: TRBJ1-2
size: many
V: TRBV4-3
DNA: TGCGCCAGCAGCCAAGAATATCGACAGAAATATGGCTACACCTTC
CDR3: CASSQEYRQKYGYTF

D: TRBD2
J: TRBJ2-5
size: NA
V: TRBV28
DNA: TGTGACAGCAGTCAGGTGCTAGCGGGACATGGGGAGACCCAGTACTTC
CDR3: CDSSQVLAGHGETQYF

D: NA
J: TRBJ2-7
size: few
V: TRBV19
DNA: TGTGCCAGTAGTCCGACAGGAAACTCCTACGAGCAGTACTTC
CDR3: CASSPTGNSYEQYF

D: NA
J: TRBJ2-4
size: NA
V: TRBV11-2
DNA: TGTGCCAGCAGCACTAGGGACGCCATCAAAAGCATTCAGTACTTC
CDR3: CASSTRDAIKSIQYF

D: TRBD1
J: TRBJ2-7
size: NA
V: TRBV5-1
DNA: TGCGCCAGCAGCCATCGGGGACAGGGAACATACGAGCAGTACTTC
CDR3: CASSHRGQGTYEQYF

D: NA
J: TRBJ1-1
size: NA
V: TRBV4-1
DNA: TGCACCAGCAGCGCGGGTGAGAGCTTCACTGAAGCTTTCTTT
CDR3: CTSSAGESFTEAFF

D: NA
J: TRBJ1-1
size: NA
V: TRBV5-1
DNA: TGCGCCAGCAGCCCCCATAGACAGCTGACTGAAGCTTTCTTT
CDR3: CASSPHRQLTEAFF

D: TRBD2
J: TRBJ2-3
size: many
V: TRBV4-2
DNA: TGTGCCAGCAGCCCTAAATTTGGACTAGCGGGGGGCACAGATACGCAGTATTTT
CDR3: CASSPKFGLAGGTDTQYF

D: NA
J: TRBJ2-1
size: few
V: TRBV5-4
DNA: TGTGCCAGCAGCCCCGGGACCTACAATGAGCAGTTCTTC
CDR3: CASSPGTYNEQFF

D: NA
J: TRBJ1-2
size: NA
V: TRBV20-1
DNA: TGCAGTGCTAGATTATGGCAATCAGATGGCTACACCTTC
CDR3: CSARLWQSDGYTF

D: TRBD2
J: TRBJ2-5
size: NA
V: TRBV6-1
DNA: TGTGCCAGCAGTGGGGTGGGGTTAGGGCTAGCGGGAGACCAAGAGACCCAGTACTTC
CDR3: CASSGVGLGLAGDQETQYF

D: NA
J: TRBJ1-2
size: NA
V: TRBV6-1
DNA: TGTGCCAGCACAGACAGATCTAACTATGGCTACACCTTC
CDR3: CASTDRSNYGYTF

D: NA
J: TRBJ2-3
size: NA
V: TRBV12-3/TRBV12-4
DNA: TGTGCCAGCAGTCTATCGAAGCCGGGACACCCAGCGGAAACAGATACGCAGAGTTTT
CDR3: CASSLSKPGHPAETDTQSF

D: NA
J: TRBJ2-1
size: NA
V: TRBV6-2/TRBV6-3
DNA: TGTGCCAGCAGTCGTGGCCTGGGTGAGAAGTTCTTC
CDR3: CASSRGLGEKFF

D: TRBD1
J: TRBJ1-4
size: NA
V: TRBV11-2
DNA: TGTGCCAGCAGTCATCGCCGACAGGGCGGGAATGAAAAACTGTTCTTT
CDR3: CASSHRRQGGNEKLFF

D: NA
J: TRBJ1-5
size: NA
V: TRBV14
DNA: TGTGCCAGCAGCCAAGATCTGGTTGGGCCCCAGCATTTT
CDR3: CASSQDLVGPQHF

D: NA
J: TRBJ1-2
size: NA
V: TRBV11-1
DNA: TGTGCCAGCAGCTTCAAGGGATTTGGCTATGGCTACACCTTC
CDR3: CASSFKGFGYGYTF

D: TRBD1
J: TRBJ1-5
size: NA
V: TRBV6-2/TRBV6-3
DNA: TGTGCCAGCAGAGTTTCCGGACAGGGTAATCAGCCCCAGCATTTT
CDR3: CASRVSGQGNQPQHF

D: NA
J: TRBJ2-7
size: NA
V: TRBV6-5
DNA: TGTGCCAGCAGTTCCCCGAGAGCTGACGGATACGAGCAGTACTTC
CDR3: CASSSPRADGYEQYF

D: NA
J: TRBJ2-1
size: NA
V: TRBV7-9
DNA: TGTGTCAGCAGCTTAGTGGATAAGCAGTTCTTC
CDR3: CVSSLVDKQFF

D: TRBD1
J: TRBJ2-7
size: medium-sized
V: TRBV11-2
DNA: TGTGCCAGCAGCTTAGGGGGACAGGGCTACGAGCAGTACTTC
CDR3: CASSLGGQGYEQYF

D: TRBD2
J: TRBJ2-3
size: NA
V: TRBV4-3
DNA: TGCGTCAGCAGTCAAGAGCCCGGGACTAGCGGGAGCACAGATACGCAGTATTTT
CDR3: CVSSQEPGTSGSTDTQYF

D: NA
J: TRBJ2-3
size: NA
V: TRBV4-2
DNA: TGTGCCAGCAGCCAAGAGGCAGCGCCTCAGACAGATACGCAGTATTTT
CDR3: CASSQEAAPQTDTQYF

D: NA
J: TRBJ2-3
size: NA
V: TRBV5-1
DNA: TGCGCCAGCAGCTATACCGGGACTCAACCAAATACGCGGTATTTT
CDR3: CASSYTGTQPNTRYF

D: TRBD2
J: TRBJ2-1
size: NA
V: TRBV5-1
DNA: TGCGCCAGCAGCGGGACTAGCGGGAGTGTGGATGAGCAGTTCTTC
CDR3: CASSGTSGSVDEQFF

D: NA
J: TRBJ2-7
size: NA
V: TRBV5-1
DNA: TGCGCCAGCAGCTCCCTAGGGGAAGCCTACGAGCAGTACTTC
CDR3: CASSSLGEAYEQYF

D: NA
J: TRBJ2-7
size: NA
V: TRBV11-1
DNA: TGTGCCAGCAGCCGGAATAGTCCGACCTCCGAACAGTACTTC
CDR3: CASSRNSPTSEQYF

D: NA
J: TRBJ2-5
size: many
V: TRBV6-5
DNA: TGTGCCAGCAGTTACAGCTGGGATGCACAAGAGACCCAGTACTTC
CDR3: CASSYSWDAQETQYF

D: TRBD1
J: TRBJ1-5
size: NA
V: TRBV20-1
DNA: TGCAGTGCTAAGACAGGGACATTTCCCCAGCATTTT
CDR3: CSAKTGTFPQHF

D: NA
J: TRBJ2-3
size: NA
V: TRBV29-1
DNA: TGCAGCGTTAAGTACTCGGAGGGCACAGATACGCGGTATTTT
CDR3: CSVKYSEGTDTRYF